The TCR beta chain under discussion was sequenced for a study of CD8 T cells in ankylosing spondylitis. Scientists made TCR beta libraries using quantitative 5'-RACE with molecular barcodes. Using its own MiXCR run on the 5' RACE reads, TCRdb lists one record per CDR3 protein. Here the sample spans a few hundred thousand distinct CDR3 sequences, around 10% being singletons. This CDR3 region has 15 residues. Germline-derived CDR1 and CDR2 are MGHRA and YSYEKL. The V gene end was trimmed by 1 base and the J gene end by 2 bases; junction bases not matched to a gene: 3. This clonotype was picked up many times.

Sequencing was performed on blood, either unsorted or a sorted T cell fraction (not recorded which). The rearrangement links TRBV4-1 to TRBJ2-7; 9 bases match TRBD2. This receptor was identified in a male donor with ankylosing spondylitis or in good health (not recorded which). CDR3 protein: CASSQGGLAPYEQYF. DNA for the CDR3: TGCGCCAGCAGCCAAGGGGGACTAGCACCCTACGAGCAGTACTTC.